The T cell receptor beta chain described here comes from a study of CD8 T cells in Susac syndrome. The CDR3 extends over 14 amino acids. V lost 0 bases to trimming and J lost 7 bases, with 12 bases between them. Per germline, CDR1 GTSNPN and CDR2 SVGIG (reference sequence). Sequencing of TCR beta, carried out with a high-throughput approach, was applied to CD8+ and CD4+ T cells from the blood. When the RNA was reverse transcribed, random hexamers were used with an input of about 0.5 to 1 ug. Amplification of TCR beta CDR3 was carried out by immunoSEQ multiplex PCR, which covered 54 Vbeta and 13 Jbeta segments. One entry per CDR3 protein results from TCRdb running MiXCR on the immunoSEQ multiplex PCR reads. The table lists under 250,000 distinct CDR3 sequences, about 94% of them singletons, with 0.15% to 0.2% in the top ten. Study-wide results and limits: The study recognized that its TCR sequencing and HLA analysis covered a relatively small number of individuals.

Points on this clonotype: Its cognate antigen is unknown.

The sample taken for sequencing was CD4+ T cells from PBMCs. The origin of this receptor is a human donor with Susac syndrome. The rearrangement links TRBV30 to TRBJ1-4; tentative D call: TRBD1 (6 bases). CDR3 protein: CAWSVGRGTEKLFF. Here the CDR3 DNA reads TGTGCCTGGAGTGTGGGCAGGGGCACTGAAAAACTGTTTTTT.